This paragraph covers one T cell receptor beta chain sequence. The antigen this receptor binds is unknown. Base qualities were left out, and no much larger clone turns up one base away. The entry originates in a study of human T cells and chemical hapten exposure (dated by TCRdb to the early 2020s). As for the study more broadly: The libraries were sequenced as a pool, and the TCR yield per sample differed mostly because of small variations in library volumes within the pool. Peripheral blood TCR repertoire changes were tracked in vivo in alopecia patients during primary and secondary sensitization to the hapten diphenylcyclopropenone (DPC). Study-wide conclusions, independent of this receptor: After repeated subsampling, the strength of the expansion versus patch-test correlation and the threshold at which it became significant changed. No change with DPC sensitization was found in the number of TCRs above 1 in 1000 frequency, and no evidence of global repertoire structure alterations was found.

From its cysteine to its phenylalanine, the CDR3 spans 17 amino acids. Solely the CDR3 DNA is kept, with 51 bases framed from the first base. V loses 2 bases at its end and J loses 0 bases; junction bases beyond the gene matches: 2. The CDR1 and CDR2 encoded by the germline V gene (reference sequence) are PRHDT and FYEKMQ. Library preparation attached unique molecular identifiers to individual cDNA molecules for quantitative, reproducible TCR counting. Both TCR alpha and TCR beta chains were sequenced from each blood RNA sample. In the original analysis: A median of approximately 96,000 TCRs per sample was observed, with a range of about 20,000 to 750,000. V, J and CDR3 annotation of the TCR reads was performed with the Decombinator software suite. For the PS versus PT1 abundance plots, all samples were subsampled to the same number of TCRs (28,000). TCRs were defined as expanded if absent before sensitization and observed at least eight times at the 2-week time point. TCRdb reanalyzed the raw reads on its own, using fastp at Q25 for trimming and MiXCR for clone calling, and kept in-frame beta chains. All rows with the same CDR3 protein become a single entry with the most common DNA and genes. Here the V and J calls rest on TCRdb's processing, not on the authors' analysis. The sample table lists around 120,000 distinct CDR3 sequences, approximately 9.3% of them with a count of one. The top ten clonotypes cover around 1.4% of the sample.

Total RNA was extracted from unfractionated whole blood collected in Tempus Blood RNA tubes. About five healthy volunteers served as TCR sequencing controls and were bled at day 0, 2 weeks and 6 weeks. This TCR was recovered from a human donor in good health. Some clones in this sample may be carry-over from other donors' samples. Donor details come from another sample of the same person, matched by shared clones. Sequences were obtained from whole blood. The receptor chain draws on TRBV13 and TRBJ2-6, and 9 junction bases match TRBD1. The CDR3 reads as follows: CASSLLTGGSGANVLTF. The DNA sequence follows: TGTGCCAGCAGCTTACTGACAGGGGGCTCTGGGGCCAACGTCCTGACTTTC.